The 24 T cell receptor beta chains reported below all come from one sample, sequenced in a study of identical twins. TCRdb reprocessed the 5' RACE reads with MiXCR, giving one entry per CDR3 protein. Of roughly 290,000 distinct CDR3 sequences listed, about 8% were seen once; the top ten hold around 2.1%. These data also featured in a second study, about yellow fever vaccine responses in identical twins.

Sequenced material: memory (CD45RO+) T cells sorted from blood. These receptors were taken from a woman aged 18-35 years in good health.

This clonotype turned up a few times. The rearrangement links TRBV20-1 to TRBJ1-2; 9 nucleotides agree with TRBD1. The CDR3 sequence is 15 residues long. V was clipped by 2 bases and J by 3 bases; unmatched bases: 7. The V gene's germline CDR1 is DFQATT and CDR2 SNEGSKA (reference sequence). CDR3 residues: CSARIVTGGDYGYTF. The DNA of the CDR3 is TGCAGTGCTAGAATAGTGACAGGGGGGGACTATGGCTACACCTTC.

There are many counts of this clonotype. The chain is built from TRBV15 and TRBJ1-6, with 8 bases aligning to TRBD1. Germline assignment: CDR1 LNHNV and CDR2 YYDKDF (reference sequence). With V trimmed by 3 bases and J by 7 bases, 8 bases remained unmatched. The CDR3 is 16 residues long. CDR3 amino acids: CATSSDHRGKNSPLHF. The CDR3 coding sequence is TGTGCCACCAGCAGTGACCACAGGGGGAAGAATTCACCCCTCCACTTT.

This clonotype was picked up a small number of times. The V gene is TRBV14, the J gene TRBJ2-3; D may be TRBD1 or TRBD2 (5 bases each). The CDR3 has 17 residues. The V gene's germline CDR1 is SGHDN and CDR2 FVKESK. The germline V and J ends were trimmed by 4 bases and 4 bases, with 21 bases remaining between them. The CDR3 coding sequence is TGTGCCAGCAGCCTCCTTCTTGGGGGTAGCGTTTCAGATACGCAGTATTTT. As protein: CASSLLLGGSVSDTQYF.

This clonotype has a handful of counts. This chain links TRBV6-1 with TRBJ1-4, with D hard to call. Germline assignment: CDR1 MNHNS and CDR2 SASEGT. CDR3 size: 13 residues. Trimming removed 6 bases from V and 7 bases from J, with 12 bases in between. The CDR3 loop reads CASRTGSSEKLFF. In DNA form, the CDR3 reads TGTGCCAGCAGAACCGGGAGTAGTGAAAAACTGTTTTTT.

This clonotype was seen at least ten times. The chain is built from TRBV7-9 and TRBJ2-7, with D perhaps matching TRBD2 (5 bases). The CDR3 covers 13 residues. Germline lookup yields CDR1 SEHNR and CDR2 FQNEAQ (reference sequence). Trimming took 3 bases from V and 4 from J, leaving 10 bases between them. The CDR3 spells CASSLDSRYEQYV. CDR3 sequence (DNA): TGTGCCAGCAGCTTGGACTCGCGTTACGAGCAGTACGTC.

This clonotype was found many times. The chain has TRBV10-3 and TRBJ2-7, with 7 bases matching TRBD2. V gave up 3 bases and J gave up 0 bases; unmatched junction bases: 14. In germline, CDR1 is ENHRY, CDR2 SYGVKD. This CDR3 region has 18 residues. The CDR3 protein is CAISDPRTWDYRSYEQYF. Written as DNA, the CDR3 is TGTGCCATCAGTGACCCAAGGACGTGGGACTACCGCTCCTACGAGCAGTACTTC.

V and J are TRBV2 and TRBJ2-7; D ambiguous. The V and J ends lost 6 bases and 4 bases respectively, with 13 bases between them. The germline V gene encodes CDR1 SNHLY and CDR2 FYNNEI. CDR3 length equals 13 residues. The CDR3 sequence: CASRGFSNYEQYV. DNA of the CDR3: TGTGCCAGCAGGGGGTTTTCGAATTACGAGCAGTACGTC.

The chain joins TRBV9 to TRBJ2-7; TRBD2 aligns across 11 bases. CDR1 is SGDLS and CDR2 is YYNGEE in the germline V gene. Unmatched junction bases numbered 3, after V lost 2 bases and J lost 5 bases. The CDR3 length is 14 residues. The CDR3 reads CASSVSGRDDEQYF. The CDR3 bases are TGTGCCAGCAGCGTTAGCGGGAGGGATGACGAGCAGTACTTC.

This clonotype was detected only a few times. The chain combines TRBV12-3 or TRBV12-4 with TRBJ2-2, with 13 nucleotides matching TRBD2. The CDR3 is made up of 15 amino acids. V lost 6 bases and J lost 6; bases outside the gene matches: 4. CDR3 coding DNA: TGTGCCAGCAGCGGACTAGCGGGAGTATCCGGGGAGCTGTTTTTT. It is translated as CASSGLAGVSGELFF.

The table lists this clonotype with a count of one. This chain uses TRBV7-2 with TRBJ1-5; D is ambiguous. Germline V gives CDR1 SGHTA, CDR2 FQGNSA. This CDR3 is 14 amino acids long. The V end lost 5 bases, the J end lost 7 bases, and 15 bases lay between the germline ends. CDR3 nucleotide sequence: TGTGCCAGCAGCCCTCTCACGGCCGGCCAGCCCCAGCATTTT. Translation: CASSPLTAGQPQHF. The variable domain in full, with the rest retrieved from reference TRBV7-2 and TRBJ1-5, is GAGVSQSPSNKVTEKGKDVELRCDPISGHTALYWYRQSLGQGLEFLIYFQGNSAPDKSGLPSDRFSAERTGGSVSTLTIQRTQQEDSAVYLCASSPLTAGQPQHFGDGTRLSIL.

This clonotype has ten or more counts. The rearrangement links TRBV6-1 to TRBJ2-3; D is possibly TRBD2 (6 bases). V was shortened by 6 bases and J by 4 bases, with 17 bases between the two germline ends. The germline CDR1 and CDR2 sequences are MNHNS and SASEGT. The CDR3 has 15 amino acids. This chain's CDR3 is CASRGMTAGSDTQYF. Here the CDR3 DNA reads TGTGCCAGCAGGGGAATGACGGCGGGGTCAGATACGCAGTATTTT.

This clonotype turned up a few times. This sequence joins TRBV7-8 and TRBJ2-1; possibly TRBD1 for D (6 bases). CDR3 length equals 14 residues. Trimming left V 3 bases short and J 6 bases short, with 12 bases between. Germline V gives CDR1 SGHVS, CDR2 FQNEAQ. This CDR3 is CASSLERGSNEQFF. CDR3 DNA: TGTGCCAGCAGCTTGGAAAGGGGGTCCAATGAGCAGTTCTTC.

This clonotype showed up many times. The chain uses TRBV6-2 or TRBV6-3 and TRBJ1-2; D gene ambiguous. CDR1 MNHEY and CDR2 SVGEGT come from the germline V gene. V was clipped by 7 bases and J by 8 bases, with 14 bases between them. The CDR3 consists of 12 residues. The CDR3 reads CASTGPYSGYTF. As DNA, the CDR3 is TGTGCCAGCACCGGGCCGTACAGCGGCTACACCTTC.

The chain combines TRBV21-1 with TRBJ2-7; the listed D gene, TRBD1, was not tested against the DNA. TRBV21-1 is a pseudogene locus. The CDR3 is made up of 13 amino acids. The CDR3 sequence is CASLRTGNGEQYV. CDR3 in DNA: TGTGCCAGTCTCCGAACAGGGAATGGGGAGCAGTACGTC.

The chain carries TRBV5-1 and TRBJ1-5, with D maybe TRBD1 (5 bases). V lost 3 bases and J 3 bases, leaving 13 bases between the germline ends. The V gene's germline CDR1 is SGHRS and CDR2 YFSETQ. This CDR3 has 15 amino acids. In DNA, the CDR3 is TGCGCCAGCAGCTGGGACGGACAACCCAATCAGCCCCAGCATTTT. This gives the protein CASSWDGQPNQPQHF.

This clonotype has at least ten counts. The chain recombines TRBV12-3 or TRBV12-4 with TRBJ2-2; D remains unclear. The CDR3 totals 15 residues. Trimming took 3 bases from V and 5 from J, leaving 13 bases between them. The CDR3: CASSFRNAPTGELFF. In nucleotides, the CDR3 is TGTGCCAGCAGTTTTAGGAACGCGCCGACCGGGGAGCTGTTTTTT.

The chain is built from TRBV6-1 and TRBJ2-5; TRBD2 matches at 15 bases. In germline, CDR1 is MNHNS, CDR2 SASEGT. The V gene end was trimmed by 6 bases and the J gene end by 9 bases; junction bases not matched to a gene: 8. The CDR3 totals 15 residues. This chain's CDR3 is CASSLGLAGGRAQYF. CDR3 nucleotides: TGTGCCAGCAGCCTTGGACTAGCGGGGGGGCGGGCCCAGTACTTC.

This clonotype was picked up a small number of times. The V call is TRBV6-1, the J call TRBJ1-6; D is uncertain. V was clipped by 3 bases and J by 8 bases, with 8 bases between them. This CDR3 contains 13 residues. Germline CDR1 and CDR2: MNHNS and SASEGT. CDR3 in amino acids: CASSDYGDSPLHF. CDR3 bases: TGTGCCAGCAGTGACTATGGTGATTCACCCCTCCACTTT.

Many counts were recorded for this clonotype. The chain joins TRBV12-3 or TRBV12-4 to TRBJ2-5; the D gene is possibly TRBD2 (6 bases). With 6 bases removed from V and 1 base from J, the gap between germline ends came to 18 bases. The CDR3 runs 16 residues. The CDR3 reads CASSTLPRDFQETQYF. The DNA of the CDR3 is TGTGCCAGCAGCACCTTGCCCCGGGACTTCCAAGAGACCCAGTACTTC.

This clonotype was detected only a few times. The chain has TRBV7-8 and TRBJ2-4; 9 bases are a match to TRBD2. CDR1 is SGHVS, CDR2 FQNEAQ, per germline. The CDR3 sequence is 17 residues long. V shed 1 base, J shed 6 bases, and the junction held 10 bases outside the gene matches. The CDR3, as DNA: TGTGCCAGCAGCTTAGTGGCGGGAGGGGGGCAGGGAAACATTCAGTACTTC. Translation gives CASSLVAGGGQGNIQYF.

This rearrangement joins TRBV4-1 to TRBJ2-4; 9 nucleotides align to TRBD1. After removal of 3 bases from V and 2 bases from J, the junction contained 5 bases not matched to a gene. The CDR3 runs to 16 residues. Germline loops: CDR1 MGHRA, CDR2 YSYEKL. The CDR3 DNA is TGCGCCAGCAGCCACCAACAGGGGGCGACCAAAAACATTCAGTACTTC. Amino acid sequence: CASSHQQGATKNIQYF.

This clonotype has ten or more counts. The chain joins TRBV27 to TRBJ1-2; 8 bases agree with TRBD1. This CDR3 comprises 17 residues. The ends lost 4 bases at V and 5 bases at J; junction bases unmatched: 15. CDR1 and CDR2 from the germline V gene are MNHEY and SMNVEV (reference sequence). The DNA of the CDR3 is TGTGCCAGCAGTTCGGGGAGGGTAGGGACAGGCCCATATGGCTACACCTTC. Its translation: CASSSGRVGTGPYGYTF.

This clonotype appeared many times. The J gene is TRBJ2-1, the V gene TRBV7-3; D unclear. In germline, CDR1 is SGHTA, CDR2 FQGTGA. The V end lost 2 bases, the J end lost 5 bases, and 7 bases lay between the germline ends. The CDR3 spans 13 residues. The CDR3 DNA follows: TGTGCCAGCAGCTTAGGGCCCAACAATGAGCAGTTCTTC. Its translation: CASSLGPNNEQFF.

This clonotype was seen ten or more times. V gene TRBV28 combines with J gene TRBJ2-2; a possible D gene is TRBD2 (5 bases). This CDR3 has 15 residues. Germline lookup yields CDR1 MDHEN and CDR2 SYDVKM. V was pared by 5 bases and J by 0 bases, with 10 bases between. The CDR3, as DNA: TGTGCCAGCAGTACGGGGTCGTCGAACACCGGGGAGCTGTTTTTT. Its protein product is CASSTGSSNTGELFF.